This is a list of T cell receptor beta chains from one sample in a study of metastatic and nonmetastatic thyroid tumors. TCRdb re-clonotyped the PCR reads via MiXCR. The repertoire holds approximately 25,000 clones, with 13% as singletons. The source material was blood. Receptors were obtained from a female donor with papillary thyroid cancer or a benign thyroid nodule (not recorded which). Some clones in this sample may be carry-over from other donors' samples. CDR3s include the opening cysteine and the closing phenylalanine or tryptophan. A D gene is named only where the DNA matches it firmly. Where a row states a size, it is once, few, many or the class of an expanded clone; other rows omit it.

>many|TRBJ2-1|TRBD2|TRBV15
CATSSPGTSASEQFF
TGTGCCACCAGCAGTCCCGGGACTAGCGCTTCTGAGCAGTTCTTC
>many|TRBJ1-2|-|TRBV11-3
CASTPRYGNYGYTF
TGTGCCAGCACCCCACGGTACGGTAACTATGGCTACACCTTC
>-|TRBJ1-1|-|TRBV5-1
CASSTNGNTEAFF
TGCGCCAGCAGCACCAACGGGAACACTGAAGCTTTCTTT
>many|TRBJ2-7|TRBD1|TRBV29-1
CSVDLPGTGGAVYEQYF
TGCAGCGTTGACCTCCCCGGGACAGGGGGCGCCGTCTACGAGCAGTACTTC
>many|TRBJ1-5|TRBD1|TRBV5-5
CASSLAGTEGNQPQHF
TGTGCCAGCAGCCTCGCCGGGACAGAGGGCAATCAGCCCCAGCATTTT
>-|TRBJ1-5|-|TRBV7-9
CASSLAGSSNQPQHF
TGTGCCAGCAGCTTAGCGGGGAGTAGCAATCAGCCCCAGCATTTT
>many|TRBJ2-5|-|TRBV2
CASKDWGRETQYF
TGTGCCAGCAAGGATTGGGGGAGGGAGACCCAGTACTTC
>-|TRBJ1-1|TRBD1|TRBV6-1
CASRARQGARAFF
TGTGCCAGCAGGGCTAGACAGGGGGCGCGTGCCTTCTTT
>many|TRBJ1-5|TRBD1|TRBV6-5
CASSYSGGTGLQPQHF
TGTGCCAGCAGTTACTCAGGCGGGACAGGGCTTCAGCCCCAGCATTTT
>-|TRBJ2-3|TRBD2|TRBV4-3
CASSQDRRGLEDTQYF
TGCGCCAGCAGCCAAGATCGGCGGGGGTTGGAAGATACGCAGTATTTT
>many|TRBJ2-7|TRBD1|TRBV7-3
CASSATGGALDEQYF
TGTGCCAGCAGCGCGACAGGGGGCGCCCTGGACGAGCAGTACTTC
>many|TRBJ2-3|-|TRBV9
CASSVEGHRADTQYF
TGTGCCAGCAGCGTAGAAGGCCATAGGGCAGATACGCAGTATTTT
>many|TRBJ2-1|TRBD1|TRBV4-1
CASSQQQGSSYNEQFF
TGCGCCAGCAGCCAACAACAGGGGAGCTCCTACAATGAGCAGTTCTTC
>-|TRBJ1-2|-|TRBV20-1
CSASLHGNYGYTF
TGCAGTGCTAGTTTGCACGGAAACTATGGCTACACCTTC
>few|TRBJ2-7|TRBD2|TRBV27
CASSPALAGVRQYF
TGTGCCAGCAGTCCCGCACTAGCGGGAGTAAGGCAGTACTTC
>few|TRBJ2-7|-|TRBV27
CASISLSYEQYF
TGTGCCAGCATATCCCTCTCCTACGAGCAGTACTTC
>many|TRBJ2-7|TRBD2|TRBV20-1
CSARDRRLAGGPDYEQYF
TGCAGTGCTAGAGATCGGCGGCTAGCGGGAGGGCCGGACTACGAGCAGTACTTC
>many|TRBJ1-6|-|TRBV19
CASSIRSVSNSPLHF
TGTGCCAGTAGTATCCGGTCGGTCTCAAATTCACCCCTCCACTTT
>medium-sized|TRBJ2-2|TRBD2|TRBV3-1
CASSLSGLAYPGELFF
TGTGCCAGCAGCCTGTCCGGACTAGCGTATCCCGGGGAGCTGTTTTTT
>many|TRBJ2-3|TRBD1|TRBV20-1
CSARGTGIVADTQYF
TGCAGTGCTAGAGGGACAGGGATCGTCGCAGATACGCAGTATTTT
>many|TRBJ2-2|-|TRBV5-1
CASSLGAEAGELFF
TGCGCCAGCAGCTTGGGGGCGGAGGCCGGGGAGCTGTTTTTT
>few|TRBJ2-5|-|TRBV28
CASWQLETQYF
TGTGCCAGCTGGCAGTTAGAGACCCAGTACTTC
>many|TRBJ1-2|TRBD1|TRBV28
CASRTQGIGYGYTF
TGTGCCAGCAGGACACAGGGGATAGGGTATGGCTACACCTTC
>-|TRBJ2-7|TRBD1|TRBV5-1
CASSLRQGYEQYF
TGCGCCAGCAGCTTGCGACAGGGGTACGAGCAGTACTTC
>-|TRBJ2-3|-|TRBV12-3/TRBV12-4
CASSPREGKTTDTQYF
TGTGCCAGCAGTCCCCGGGAAGGGAAAACCACAGATACGCAGTATTTT
>many|TRBJ1-5|-|TRBV12-3/TRBV12-4
CASSSREISNQPQHF
TGTGCCAGCAGCTCCCGGGAGATTAGCAATCAGCCCCAGCATTTT
>medium-sized|TRBJ1-6|-|TRBV6-1
CASSRAGGQGSPLHF
TGTGCCAGCAGCCGAGCTGGGGGGCAGGGCTCACCCCTCCACTTT
>many|TRBJ1-3|-|TRBV19
CASPPRLGASSGNTIYF
TGTGCCAGTCCCCCGCGTCTGGGGGCAAGCTCTGGAAACACCATATATTTT
>many|TRBJ2-2|-|TRBV5-6
CASSSWGVHTGELFF
TGTGCCAGCAGCTCTTGGGGGGTTCACACCGGGGAGCTGTTTTTT
>-|TRBJ2-3|-|TRBV20-1
CSAKIPSTDTQYF
TGCAGTGCTAAGATCCCTAGCACAGATACGCAGTATTTT
>medium-sized|TRBJ2-7|-|TRBV6-6
CASSYSKESSYEQYF
TGTGCCAGCAGTTACTCGAAGGAAAGCTCCTACGAGCAGTACTTC
>many|TRBJ2-7|TRBD2|TRBV5-1
CASSLELAGGGEQYF
TGCGCCAGCAGCTTGGAACTAGCGGGAGGTGGAGAGCAGTACTTC